This TCR beta chain is from a study of CD8+CD57+ T cells in acquired aplastic anemia. Study at large: When averaged, DNA from sorted CD4+ and CD8+ cells came to around 3 ug.

Whoever was chosen for sequencing had shown CD8+CD57+ cell expansion by flow cytometry. CDR3 length equals 14 residues. V was pared by 0 bases and J by 4 bases, with 10 bases between. The germline V gene has CDR1 SGDLS and CDR2 YYNGEE. The study profiled TCR beta VDJ and CDR3 using genomic DNA as template. TCRdb reanalysed the reads using MiXCR and keeps one entry per CDR3 protein. The data contain some 200,000 distinct CDR3 sequences, about 62% of them seen just once; the ten biggest clones take up around three fifths. This receptor was identified in a human donor with aplastic anemia. Sequenced sample: sorted CD4+, CD8+, or CD8+CD57+ T cells (not recorded which) from PBMCs. V gene TRBV9 combines with J gene TRBJ1-2; possibly TRBD1 for D (5 bases). The CDR3 DNA reads as TGTGCCAGCAGCGTAGCTCAGGGTACCTATGGCTACACCTTC. It codes for CASSVAQGTYGYTF.